Each of the 10 T cell receptor beta chains below was sequenced from the same sample in a study of graft-versus-host responses after intestinal transplantation. TCRdb keeps only in-frame clones here, not all; method: immunoSEQ multiplex PCR. This table has some 130,000 clones, roughly 95% appearing once. For these receptors, no antigen is known. The sequences come from unstimulated CD8+ T cells sorted from spleen or lymph node cells, collected before intestinal transplant. These receptors all stem from a human donor who received an intestinal transplant.

A remark on this clone: Other DNA sequences of this sample code for an identical CDR3. The chain combines TRBV30 with TRBJ2-7; D uncertain. CDR1 is GTSNPN and CDR2 is SVGIG in the germline V gene (reference sequence). The CDR3 has 11 amino acids. With 2 bases removed from V and 0 bases from J, the gap between germline ends came to 2 bases. CDR3 region: CAWSSSYEQYF. As DNA, the CDR3 is TGTGCCTGGAGTAGCTCCTACGAGCAGTACTTC. The whole variable domain, remainder taken from reference TRBV30 and TRBJ2-7, is SQTIHQWPATLVQPVGSPLSLECTVEGTSNPNLYWYRQAAGRGLQLLFYSVGIGQISSEVPQNLSASRPQDRQFILSSKKLLLSDSGFYLCAWSSSYEQYFGPGTRLTVT.

The genes are TRBV5-6 and TRBJ1-3, with D uncertain. With 0 bases removed from V and 0 bases from J, the gap between germline ends came to 7 bases. This CDR3 region has 15 residues. CDR1 SGHDT and CDR2 YYEEEE come from the germline V gene. The CDR3, as DNA: TGTGCCAGCAGCTTGGTTTCCAACTCTGGAAACACCATATATTTT. It specifies CASSLVSNSGNTIYF. Variable domain in full (rest from reference TRBV5-6 and TRBJ1-3): DAGVTQSPTHLIKTRGQQVTLRCSPKSGHDTVSWYQQALGQGPQFIFQYYEEEERQRGNFPDRFSGHQFPNYSSELNVNALLLGDSALYLCASSLVSNSGNTIYFGEGSWLTVV.

The V gene is TRBV29-1, the J gene TRBJ2-7; D remains unclear. In germline, CDR1 is SQVTM, CDR2 ANQGSEA. Trimming took off 0 bases at V and 2 bases at J, with 11 bases between the two ends. The CDR3 has 14 residues. The CDR3 spells CSVEDLDGTYEQYF. CDR3 nucleotides: TGCAGCGTTGAAGATTTGGACGGTACCTACGAGCAGTACTTC.

The rearrangement uses TRBV27 and TRBJ2-7; 7 nucleotides line up with TRBD2. Germline loops: CDR1 MNHEY, CDR2 SMNVEV (reference sequence). The CDR3 length is 16 residues. Trimming took 2 bases from V and 4 from J; bases not matched to a gene: 11. CDR3 in amino acids: CASSLTRTRFKYEQYF. CDR3 sequence (DNA): TGTGCCAGCAGTTTAACCCGGACTAGGTTCAAATACGAGCAGTACTTC.

This clone has only one observation. V usage is TRBV5-6 and J usage is TRBJ2-1; weak D call: TRBD1 (5 bases). Trimming took off 3 bases at V and 2 bases at J, with 12 bases between the two ends. The CDR3 length is 15 residues. Germline V gene data show CDR1 as SGHDT and CDR2 as YYEEEE. Here the CDR3 reads CASSSMTVTYNEQFF. The CDR3 DNA is TGTGCCAGCAGCTCGATGACAGTAACCTACAATGAGCAGTTCTTC.

The table lists this clone with a count of one. The chain joins TRBV6-5 to TRBJ2-7; no reliable D call. The V and J ends lost 1 base and 0 bases respectively, with 7 bases between them. There are 14 residues in the CDR3. Germline CDR1 reads MNHEY; CDR2 reads SVGAGI. The CDR3 DNA reads TGTGCCAGCAGTTACTATCACAGCTCCTACGAGCAGTACTTC. Its protein product is CASSYYHSSYEQYF.

The rearrangement links TRBV29-1 to TRBJ1-1; D call uncertain. The germline CDR1 and CDR2 sequences are SQVTM and ANQGSEA. With 0 bases removed from V and 2 bases from J, the gap between germline ends came to 7 bases. CDR3 length equals 13 residues. The CDR3 sequence is CSVEESDNTEAFF. Here the CDR3 DNA reads TGCAGCGTTGAAGAATCGGATAACACTGAAGCTTTCTTT.

This clone appeared a single time. The rearrangement uses TRBV18 and TRBJ2-7; 8 nucleotides line up with TRBD2. The V gene's germline CDR1 is KGHSH and CDR2 LQKENI. With 4 bases clipped from V and 0 bases from J, the junction kept 5 bases outside the gene matches. This CDR3 comprises 15 residues. The CDR3, as DNA: TGTGCCAGCTCACAGGTCGGGGGGGGCTCCTACGAGCAGTACTTC. It specifies CASSQVGGGSYEQYF.

The chain is built from TRBV7-3 and TRBJ1-1, with a possible D match to TRBD1 (6 bases). In germline, CDR1 is SGHTA, CDR2 FQGTGA. V lost 5 bases and J 5 bases, leaving 27 bases between the germline ends. This CDR3 region has 18 residues. CDR3 coding DNA: TGTGCCAGCAGCCCTTTTACCGGGGGCGGGGGCGAAGGAACTGAAGCTTTCTTT. The encoded protein is CASSPFTGGGGEGTEAFF. Together with reference TRBV7-3 and TRBJ1-1, the CDR3 gives the full variable domain: GAGVSQTPSNKVTEKGKYVELRCDPISGHTALYWYRQSLGQGPEFLIYFQGTGAADDSGLPNDRFFAVRPEGSVSTLKIQRTERGDSAVYLCASSPFTGGGGEGTEAFFGQGTRLTVV.

V and J are TRBV27 and TRBJ2-3; unclear D gene. The CDR3 extends over 16 amino acids. From germline, CDR1 is MNHEY and CDR2 SMNVEV (reference sequence). The V and J ends lost 5 bases and 5 bases respectively, with 20 bases between them. The CDR3 DNA reads TGTGCCAGCAGTCTGTACCGAGAAGTTTCGAGAGATACGCAGTATTTT. Protein product: CASSLYREVSRDTQYF.